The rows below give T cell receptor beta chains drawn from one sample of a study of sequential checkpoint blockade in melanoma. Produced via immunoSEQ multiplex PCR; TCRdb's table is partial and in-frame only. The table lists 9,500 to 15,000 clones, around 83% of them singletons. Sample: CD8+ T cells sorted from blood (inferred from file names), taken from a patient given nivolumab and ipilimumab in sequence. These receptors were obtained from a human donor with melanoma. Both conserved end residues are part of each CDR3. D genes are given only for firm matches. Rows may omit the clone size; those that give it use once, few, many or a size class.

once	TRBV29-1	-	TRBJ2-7	TGCAGCGTTGAGGGGCAGGACTCCTACGAGCAGTACTTC	CSVEGQDSYEQYF
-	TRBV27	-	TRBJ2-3	TGTGCCAGCAGTAAGGGGCGCACAGATACGCAGTATTTT	CASSKGRTDTQYF
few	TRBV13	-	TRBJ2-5	TGTGCCAGCAGCTTATGGCCCAATGAGACCCAGTACTTC	CASSLWPNETQYF
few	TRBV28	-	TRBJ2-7	TGTGCCAGCAACCCGGACAGTTACTCCTACGAGCAGTACTTC	CASNPDSYSYEQYF
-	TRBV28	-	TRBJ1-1	TGTGCCAGCAGTTTTTGGGGGGGGATGAACACTGAAGCTTTCTTT	CASSFWGGMNTEAFF
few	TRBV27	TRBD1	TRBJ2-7	TGTGCCAGCAGTTTAGGGTGGACAGGGGGGGACGAGCAGTACTTC	CASSLGWTGGDEQYF
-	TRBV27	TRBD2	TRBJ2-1	TGTGCCAGCAGTCCCTTGGAGGTTAGCGGGGGCCCCTACAATGAGCAGTTCTTC	CASSPLEVSGGPYNEQFF
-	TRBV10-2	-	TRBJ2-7	TGCGCCAGCGGAGCAGTAACCTACGAGCAGTACTTC	CASGAVTYEQYF
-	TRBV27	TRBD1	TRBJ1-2	TGTGCCAGCAGTTCCCGGACAGGGGGATCCTATGGCTACACCTTC	CASSSRTGGSYGYTF
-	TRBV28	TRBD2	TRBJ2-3	TGTGCCAGCAGAGGTAGCGGGGGGGCAGCAGATACGCAGTATTTT	CASRGSGGAADTQYF
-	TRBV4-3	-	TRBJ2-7	TGCGCCAGCAGCCAGGGGGCGGACTACGAGCAGTACTTC	CASSQGADYEQYF
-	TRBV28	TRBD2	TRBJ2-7	TGTGCCAGCAGTTTAAGCGGGGGGTACTCCTACGAGCAGTACTTC	CASSLSGGYSYEQYF
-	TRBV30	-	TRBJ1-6	TGTGCCTGGAGTGTTGACAGCGATAGGGATTCACCCCTCCACTTT	CAWSVDSDRDSPLHF